The rows below give T cell receptor beta chains drawn from one sample of a study of blood T cell repertoires in COVID-19. Profiled with immunoSEQ multiplex PCR; TCRdb holds only in-frame clones, not every one. The profile shows around 100,000 clones, approximately 80% of them singletons. The sequenced material came from peripheral blood. Source of these receptors: a human donor in a cohort sampled during active COVID-19. Both conserved end residues are part of each CDR3. D genes are given only for firm matches. Clone sizes are given selectively: once, few, many, or a class where the clone is expanded.

CASSQVLEDEQYF TGCGCCAGCAGCCAAGTTCTGGAGGACGAGCAGTACTTC TRBV4-3 NA TRBJ2-7 NA
CATSERSGPYNEQFF TGTGCCACCAGTGAACGCAGCGGGCCTTACAATGAGCAGTTCTTC TRBV24-1 NA TRBJ2-1 NA
CASSSGQGAYNEQFF TGTGCCAGCAGCTCGGGACAGGGGGCCTACAATGAGCAGTTCTTC TRBV5-6 few TRBJ2-1 TRBD1
CSVEGLADPSTDTQYF TGCAGCGTTGAAGGACTGGCCGATCCTAGCACAGATACGCAGTATTTT TRBV29-1 NA TRBJ2-3 NA
CASRPGTGEAVAFF TGTGCCAGCAGGCCGGGGACAGGGGAAGCGGTAGCTTTCTTT TRBV6-5 NA TRBJ1-1 TRBD1
CASSQGPTYEQYF TGTGCCAGCTCACAGGGGCCTACCTACGAGCAGTACTTC TRBV6-5 NA TRBJ2-7 TRBD1
CASRGLASSTDTQYF TGTGCCAGCCGGGGACTCGCTTCTAGCACAGATACGCAGTATTTT TRBV14 NA TRBJ2-3 NA
CASSQGTGANQPQHF TGTGCCAGCTCTCAAGGGACAGGGGCCAATCAGCCCCAGCATTTT TRBV18 NA TRBJ1-5 TRBD1
CASSPERTGTVGMMEKLFF TGTGCCAGCAGCCCCGAGCGGACAGGCACCGTCGGCATGATGGAAAAACTGTTTTTT TRBV5-6 NA TRBJ1-4 TRBD1
CASSLVAGGTGELFF TGTGCCAGCAGCTTAGTTGCAGGGGGCACCGGGGAGCTGTTTTTT TRBV7-8 few TRBJ2-2 TRBD1
CASSPPGSFFTEAFF TGTGCCAGCAGCCCGCCGGGGAGTTTTTTCACTGAAGCTTTCTTT TRBV5-4 NA TRBJ1-1 NA